A single sample is the source of the 30 T cell receptor beta chains below, sequenced in a study of memory CD4+ T cells and cytomegalovirus serostatus. Produced via immunoSEQ multiplex PCR; TCRdb's table is partial and in-frame only. Of 48,000 or so clones detected, 78% appear once; the ten largest clones hold roughly 0.76%. Single viable CD3+CD4+CD8-CD45RO+ cells were sorted as the memory CD4+ T cells. Input material: memory CD4+ T cells from blood. Every receptor here comes from an adult in good health and CMV-seronegative.

V and J are TRBV5-6 and TRBJ2-1; possibly TRBD2 for D (6 bases). Between the trimmed V and J ends, which lost 4 bases and 0 bases, there was a span of 11 bases. Germline V gives CDR1 SGHDT, CDR2 YYEEEE. This CDR3 has 15 amino acids. This CDR3 is CASSRDFRSYNEQFF. The CDR3 nucleotides are TGTGCCAGCAGCAGGGACTTCCGCTCCTACAATGAGCAGTTCTTC.

The chain links TRBV4-2 to TRBJ2-5; 15 bases are shared with TRBD2. V shed 4 bases, J shed 5 bases, and the junction held 8 bases outside the gene matches. There are 17 residues in the CDR3. From germline, CDR1 is LGHNA and CDR2 YNFKEQ. Written as DNA, the CDR3 is TGTGCCAGCAGCCTAAGGACTAGCGGGAGGGCCACGGAGACCCAGTACTTC. This sequence encodes CASSLRTSGRATETQYF.

The V gene is TRBV2, the J gene TRBJ1-1, with D unclear. From germline, CDR1 is SNHLY and CDR2 FYNNEI. The CDR3 is made up of 14 amino acids. V was trimmed by 4 bases and J by 1 base, leaving 10 bases between them. For the CDR3, the DNA is TGTGCCAGCAGTGTCATAGCCCAGAACACTGAAGCTTTCTTT. Translated, it gives CASSVIAQNTEAFF.

The chain is built from TRBV9 and TRBJ2-7, with D hard to call. The V gene lost 3 bases and the J gene lost 2 bases, with 6 bases spanning the gap. The CDR3 is 12 residues long. CDR1 and CDR2 (germline): SGDLS, YYNGEE. DNA for the CDR3: TGTGCCAGCAGCGCGAGTCCCTACGAGCAGTACTTC. Protein: CASSASPYEQYF.

The table lists this clone with a few counts. This chain joins TRBV18 and TRBJ1-1; the match to TRBD1 covers 7 bases. J was trimmed by 8 bases and V by 6 bases; bases with no gene match: 12. The CDR3 sequence is 14 residues long. Germline V gene sequence: CDR1 KGHSH, CDR2 LQKENI. The CDR3 DNA reads TGTGCCAGCTCCCTGGACAGGCAGTATGGCGAAGCTTTCTTT. Translation gives CASSLDRQYGEAFF.

The gene calls are TRBV5-1 and TRBJ2-1; TRBD2 might be the D (5 bases). Germline V gene sequence: CDR1 SGHRS, CDR2 YFSETQ. Trimming shortened V by 1 base and J by 0 bases, and 11 bases separated the two germline ends. The CDR3 has 16 residues. In DNA, the CDR3 is TGCGCCAGCAGCTTGAGTAGCGCAAGCTCCTACAATGAGCAGTTCTTC. Amino acid sequence: CASSLSSASSYNEQFF.

V gene TRBV7-2 combines with J gene TRBJ1-4, with a weak D call TRBD1 (6 bases). V was shortened by 2 bases and J by 6 bases, with 13 bases between the two germline ends. The germline V gene encodes CDR1 SGHTA and CDR2 FQGNSA. The CDR3 has 15 amino acids. The CDR3, as DNA: TGTGCCAGCAGCTTACGGGGGCAGGGAGATGAAAAACTGTTTTTT. Protein sequence: CASSLRGQGDEKLFF.

The rearrangement links TRBV5-6 to TRBJ2-3; D uncertain. This CDR3 region has 15 residues. V was clipped by 6 bases and J by 7 bases, with 21 bases between them. Per germline, CDR1 SGHDT and CDR2 YYEEEE. The CDR3: CASTGLFIFRNTQYF. The CDR3 nucleotides read TGTGCCAGCACCGGCCTCTTCATTTTCAGAAATACGCAGTATTTT.

This chain uses TRBV25-1 with TRBJ1-2; tentatively, D is TRBD1 (6 bases). CDR3 length equals 16 residues. The germline V gene encodes CDR1 MGHDK and CDR2 SYGVNS. Trimming pared 4 bases from V and 0 bases from J, leaving 15 bases between. DNA for the CDR3: TGTGCCAGCAGTGGAGCTTCTCGGACAGCTAACTATGGCTACACCTTC. Protein sequence: CASSGASRTANYGYTF.

This chain connects TRBV7-5 to TRBJ1-6. TRBV7-5 is a pseudogene segment. This CDR3 is 14 amino acids long. The CDR3 spells CVPGGGGYNSPLHF. The CDR3 region has the DNA TGTGTCCCCGGGGGTGGAGGCTATAATTCACCCCTCCACTTT.

The V call is TRBV5-1, the J call TRBJ1-1, with D possibly being TRBD1 (6 bases). CDR1 SGHRS and CDR2 YFSETQ come from the germline V gene. The CDR3 runs to 18 residues. V gave up 0 bases and J gave up 4 bases, with 22 bases separating them. The CDR3 DNA follows: TGCGCCAGCAGCTTGGCCTCAGGGGCCAGCCTTCTCGGCACTGAAGCTTTCTTT. Translating it yields CASSLASGASLLGTEAFF. Full variable domain (missing parts from reference TRBV5-1 and TRBJ1-1): KAGVTQTPRYLIKTRGQQVTLSCSPISGHRSVSWYQQTPGQGLQFLFEYFSETQRNKGNFPGRFSGRQFSNSRSEMNVSTLELGDSALYLCASSLASGASLLGTEAFFGQGTRLTVV.

The chain links TRBV21-1 to TRBJ2-5; TRBD2, the D gene given by the table, was not confirmed from the DNA. TRBV21-1 has pseudogene status. The CDR3 extends over 16 amino acids. CDR3: CASSNERVTYQETQYF. DNA of the CDR3: TGTGCCAGCAGCAACGAGCGGGTGACGTACCAAGAGACCCAGTACTTC.

The V call is TRBV5-5, the J call TRBJ1-5; possibly TRBD1 for D (5 bases). The CDR3 covers 16 residues. The germline V gene encodes CDR1 SGHKS and CDR2 YYEKEE (reference sequence). With 0 bases removed from V and 2 bases from J, the gap between germline ends came to 12 bases. CDR3 loop: CASSLGPDSRNQPQHF. The CDR3 DNA sequence: TGTGCCAGCAGCTTGGGGCCAGACAGCCGCAATCAGCCCCAGCATTTT.

The chain has TRBV5-1 and TRBJ1-5; D gene ambiguous. Trimming cost V 4 bases and J 3 bases, with 11 bases left between them. The CDR3 has 14 amino acids. The germline gives CDR1 SGHRS, CDR2 YFSETQ. The CDR3 here is CASSPDNPNQPQHF. For the CDR3, the DNA is TGCGCCAGCAGCCCCGACAACCCCAATCAGCCCCAGCATTTT.

The chain has TRBV28 and TRBJ1-5; no definite D call. CDR3 length: 17 amino acids. Trimming shortened V by 3 bases and J by 2 bases, and 17 bases separated the two germline ends. Germline CDR1 is MDHEN and CDR2 is SYDVKM. In DNA form, the CDR3 reads TGTGCCAGCAGTTTTTCCCCAATAGTTAGGGGCAATCAGCCCCAGCATTTT. This sequence encodes CASSFSPIVRGNQPQHF.

This clone was observed once. The V and J genes are TRBV5-1 and TRBJ2-3; D remains unclear. The ends were cut back, 0 bases at V and 7 bases at J, with 9 bases in the middle. This CDR3 contains 13 residues. Germline V lookup: CDR1 SGHRS, CDR2 YFSETQ. CDR3 bases: TGCGCCAGCAGCTTGGCCAAGGGAAATACGCAGTATTTT. Residues: CASSLAKGNTQYF.

This sequence joins TRBV28 and TRBJ2-1, with 9 positions matching TRBD2. The V gene's germline CDR1 is MDHEN and CDR2 SYDVKM. The CDR3 covers 13 residues. Germline trimming cut 3 bases from V and 14 bases from J; bases unmatched to any gene: 8. The CDR3 nucleotides are TGTGCCAGCAGTTTTAAGCGGGAGGTGCACGAGTTCTTC. The encoded protein is CASSFKREVHEFF.

This chain uses TRBV28 with TRBJ2-7; maybe TRBD2 (6 bases). This CDR3 is built from 15 residues. Germline assignment: CDR1 MDHEN and CDR2 SYDVKM. The V end was cut by 6 bases, the J end by 3 bases, with 18 bases between. The CDR3 protein is CASRGPPGGIYEQYF. CDR3 sequence (DNA): TGTGCCAGCAGGGGCCCTCCGGGCGGGATCTACGAGCAGTACTTC.

V usage is TRBV14 and J usage is TRBJ1-2; 10 nucleotides align to TRBD1. CDR1 SGHDN and CDR2 FVKESK come from the germline V gene. CDR3 length: 20 amino acids. J lost 2 bases, V lost 2 bases, and 17 bases had no gene match. The DNA of the CDR3 is TGTGCCAGCAGCCAATCCGGGGGGTTGCGGGACAGGGGAAACAACTATGGCTACACCTTC. Its translation: CASSQSGGLRDRGNNYGYTF.

The J gene is TRBJ1-5, the V gene TRBV18; 10 nucleotides line up with TRBD1. The V gene's germline CDR1 is KGHSH and CDR2 LQKENI. The CDR3 is made up of 13 amino acids. V shed 2 bases and J 10 bases; nucleotides not matched to a gene: 2. The CDR3 sequence is CASSPGTGEPQHF. The CDR3 coding sequence is TGTGCCAGCTCACCAGGGACAGGGGAACCCCAGCATTTT.

The J gene is TRBJ2-3, the V gene TRBV7-2, with TRBD2 matching over 8 bases. Germline loops: CDR1 SGHTA, CDR2 FQGNSA. The V gene end was trimmed by 3 bases and the J gene end by 2 bases; junction bases not matched to a gene: 10. This CDR3 spans 17 amino acids. The CDR3 bases are TGTGCCAGCAGCTTGACTAGCGCCTATTCTTCCACAGATACGCAGTATTTT. It codes for CASSLTSAYSSTDTQYF.

The chain uses TRBV28 and TRBJ2-5, with 7 bases that match TRBD2. Germline CDR1 MDHEN, CDR2 SYDVKM. This CDR3 comprises 15 residues. V lost 2 bases, J lost 4 bases, and 7 bases stayed unmatched. CDR3 loop: CASSLRQGGGETQYF. The CDR3 DNA is TGTGCCAGCAGTTTACGGCAGGGCGGGGGAGAGACCCAGTACTTC. The whole variable domain, remainder taken from reference TRBV28 and TRBJ2-5, is DVKVTQSSRYLVKRTGEKVFLECVQDMDHENMFWYRQDPGLGLRLIYFSYDVKMKEKGDIPEGYSVSREKKERFSLILESASTNQTSMYLCASSLRQGGGETQYFGPGTRLLVL.

V and J are TRBV4-2 and TRBJ2-6; 7 positions agree with TRBD1. Trimming at V came to 5 bases and at J to 2 bases, leaving 3 bases not matched to a gene. The CDR3 is 15 residues long. The germline V gene encodes CDR1 LGHNA and CDR2 YNFKEQ. CDR3 loop: CASSETGTGANVLTF. CDR3 DNA sequence: TGTGCCAGCAGCGAGACAGGGACTGGGGCCAACGTCCTGACTTTC.

This clone was seen a handful of times. The chain uses TRBV2 and TRBJ1-5; D remains ambiguous. Germline loops: CDR1 SNHLY, CDR2 FYNNEI. This CDR3 is 12 amino acids long. V was clipped by 7 bases and J by 9 bases, with 13 bases between them. The CDR3 DNA is TGTGCCAGCATACGGGATGGAGGGCCCCAGCATTTT. It is translated as CASIRDGGPQHF.

This clone was recorded a few times. The rearrangement uses TRBV5-1 and TRBJ1-2; D call uncertain. Germline assignment: CDR1 SGHRS and CDR2 YFSETQ. V shed 4 bases and J shed 4 bases, with 14 bases lying between them. This CDR3 spans 14 amino acids. CDR3 loop: CASSVGPARYGYTF. The CDR3 region has the DNA TGCGCCAGCAGCGTGGGTCCGGCCCGCTATGGCTACACCTTC.

This chain joins TRBV28 and TRBJ2-7; D is unclear. V was trimmed by 5 bases and J by 5 bases, leaving 7 bases between them. Germline CDR1 MDHEN, CDR2 SYDVKM. This CDR3 has 11 amino acids. CDR3 sequence reads: CASSGAHEQYF. CDR3 DNA sequence: TGTGCCAGCAGTGGAGCTCACGAGCAGTACTTC.

The rearrangement links TRBV6-6 to TRBJ2-7; D is ambiguous. V lost 4 bases, J lost 2 bases, and 12 bases lay in between. In germline, CDR1 is MNHNY, CDR2 SVGAGI (reference sequence). The CDR3 runs 14 residues. CDR3 coding DNA: TGTGCCAGCAGTTCACTTCATAGGACCTACGAGCAGTACTTC. Translating it yields CASSSLHRTYEQYF.

The CDR3 nucleotides are TGTGCCATCAGTGAGTCATGGGCTAGCGGCTACGAGCAGTACTTC. Encoded protein: CAISESWASGYEQYF. The chain carries TRBV10-3 and TRBJ2-7; 7 bases match TRBD2. The germline CDR1 and CDR2 sequences are ENHRY and SYGVKD. This CDR3 has 15 amino acids. V dropped 0 bases and J dropped 3; count of bases not matched to a gene: 5.

The chain employs TRBV7-2 and TRBJ1-2; 7 bases line up with TRBD1. The CDR3 runs to 17 residues. The germline V gene encodes CDR1 SGHTA and CDR2 FQGNSA. Trimming cost V 5 bases and J 1 base; bases outside gene matches: 13. DNA of the CDR3: TGTGCCAGCAGCCAGGGGGGGTCAGGCCGGCTTAACTATGGCTACACCTTC. Amino acid sequence: CASSQGGSGRLNYGYTF.

This clone has more than one count but fewer than ten. CDR3 DNA: TGTGCCAGCAGCTTAGCGGGGACTAGACGTGAGCAGTTCTTC. Translating gives CASSLAGTRREQFF. This chain connects TRBV11-1 to TRBJ2-1, with TRBD2 matching over 8 bases. The length of the CDR3 is 14 residues. Germline loops: CDR1 SGHAT, CDR2 FQDESV (reference sequence). V shed 0 bases and J 9 bases; nucleotides not matched to a gene: 4.